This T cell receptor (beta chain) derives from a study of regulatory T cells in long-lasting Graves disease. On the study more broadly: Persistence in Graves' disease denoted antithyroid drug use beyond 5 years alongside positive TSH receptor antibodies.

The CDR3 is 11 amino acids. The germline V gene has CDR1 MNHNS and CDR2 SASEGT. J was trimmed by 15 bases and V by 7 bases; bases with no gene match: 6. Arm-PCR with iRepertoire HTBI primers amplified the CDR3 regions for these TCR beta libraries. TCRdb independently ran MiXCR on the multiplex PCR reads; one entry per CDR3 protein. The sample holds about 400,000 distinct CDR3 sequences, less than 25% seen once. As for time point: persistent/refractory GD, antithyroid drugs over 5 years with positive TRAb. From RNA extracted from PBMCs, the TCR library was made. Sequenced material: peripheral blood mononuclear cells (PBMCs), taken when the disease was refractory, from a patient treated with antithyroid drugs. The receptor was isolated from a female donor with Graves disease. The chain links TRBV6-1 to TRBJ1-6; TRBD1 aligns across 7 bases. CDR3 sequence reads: CASTDRVLLHF. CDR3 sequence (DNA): TGTGCCAGCACCGACAGGGTACTCCTCCACTTT.